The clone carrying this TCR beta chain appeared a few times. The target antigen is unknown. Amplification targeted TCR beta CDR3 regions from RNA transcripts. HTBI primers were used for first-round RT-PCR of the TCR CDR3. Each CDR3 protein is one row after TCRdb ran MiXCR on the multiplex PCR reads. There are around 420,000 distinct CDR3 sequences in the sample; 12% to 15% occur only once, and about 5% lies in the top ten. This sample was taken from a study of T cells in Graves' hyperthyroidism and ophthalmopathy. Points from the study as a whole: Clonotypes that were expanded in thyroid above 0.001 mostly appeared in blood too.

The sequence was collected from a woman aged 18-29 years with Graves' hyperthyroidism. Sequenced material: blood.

The CDR3 protein is CAWSVSELAGVYEQYF. The CDR3 nucleotides are TGTGCCTGGAGTGTATCCGAACTAGCGGGAGTCTACGAGCAGTACTTC. The V and J genes are TRBV30 and TRBJ2-7; 11 nucleotides agree with TRBD2. V lost 0 bases and J lost 3; bases outside the gene matches: 7. The CDR3 is made up of 16 amino acids. Germline V gene data show CDR1 as GTSNPN and CDR2 as SVGIG (reference sequence).